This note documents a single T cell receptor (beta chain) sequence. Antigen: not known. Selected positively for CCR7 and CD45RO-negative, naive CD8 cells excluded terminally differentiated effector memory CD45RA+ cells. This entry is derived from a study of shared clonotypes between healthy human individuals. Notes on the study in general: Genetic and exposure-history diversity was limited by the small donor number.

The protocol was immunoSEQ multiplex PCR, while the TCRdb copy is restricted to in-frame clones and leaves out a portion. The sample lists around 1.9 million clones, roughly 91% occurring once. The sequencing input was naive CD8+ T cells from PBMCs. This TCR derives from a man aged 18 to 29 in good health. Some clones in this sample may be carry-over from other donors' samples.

Here the CDR3 reads CASSQIRGKGEQYF. For the CDR3, the DNA is TGTGCCAGCAGCCAAATACGGGGGAAGGGCGAGCAGTACTTC. The chain links TRBV14 to TRBJ2-7; perhaps TRBD2 as D (6 bases). This CDR3 spans 14 amino acids. V was cut by 2 bases and J by 6 bases, with 14 bases left in between. Germline assignment: CDR1 SGHDN and CDR2 FVKESK.